The rows below give T cell receptor beta chains drawn from one sample of a study of blood T cell repertoires in COVID-19. The repertoire was sequenced with immunoSEQ multiplex PCR; TCRdb's copy has only in-frame clones and lacks some. The data contain 100,000 to 150,000 clones, roughly nine tenths of them seen just once; the ten biggest clones take up roughly 8%. The sample consisted of peripheral blood. These TCRs come from a man between 65 and 85 years old who had recovered from COVID-19. The CDR3 runs from the conserved cysteine through the conserved F or W. Fields, in order: clone size, D gene, V gene, J gene, CDR3 DNA, CDR3 protein. A D gene is named only where the DNA matches it firmly. Part of the rows lack a size; the others show once, few, many or a class for expanded clones.

>-|-|TRBV5-1|TRBJ2-7
TGCGCCAGTAACCGGGGGACGGGAGAGCTGACGACCTACGAGCAGTACTTC
CASNRGTGELTTYEQYF
>-|-|TRBV28|TRBJ1-3
TGTGCCAGCAGCCCAGGGTTCTCTGGAAACACCATATATTTT
CASSPGFSGNTIYF
>-|-|TRBV18|TRBJ2-2
TGTGCCAGCTCACCTTCAGGCTCAGGGGCGACCGGGGAGCTGTTTTTT
CASSPSGSGATGELFF
>-|-|TRBV2|TRBJ1-4
TGTGCCAGCAGTGAGAACCGCGGGCTTAATGAAAAACTGTTTTTT
CASSENRGLNEKLFF
>once|TRBD2|TRBV29-1|TRBJ2-3
TGCAGCGTTGACGCAGGGCGGGGGGATACGCAGTATTTT
CSVDAGRGDTQYF
>once|-|TRBV7-3|TRBJ2-1
TGTGCCAGCAGCTCCGGGGTTAATGAGCAGTTCTTC
CASSSGVNEQFF
>-|-|TRBV7-8|TRBJ2-7
TGTGCCAGCAGCTTAGCTCCCAGTTCCTACGAGCAGTACTTC
CASSLAPSSYEQYF
>-|-|TRBV6-4|TRBJ1-6
TGTGCCAGCAGTGATATGGACATAAATTCACCCCTCCACTTT
CASSDMDINSPLHF
>-|-|TRBV10-3|TRBJ2-2
TGTGCCATCAGTGCCCGGGGAACGGATAACACCGGGGAGCTGTTTTTT
CAISARGTDNTGELFF
>-|TRBD1|TRBV7-9|TRBJ1-2
TGTGCCAGCAGCCCGGGACAGGGCTATGGCTACACCTTC
CASSPGQGYGYTF
>-|TRBD1|TRBV3-1/TRBV3-2|TRBJ1-1
TGTGCCAGCAGCCAAGAGGGACAGGGGCCCGAGCCTGAAGCTTTCTTT
CASSQEGQGPEPEAFF
>medium-sized|TRBD2|TRBV27|TRBJ2-2
TGTGCCAGCAACGGGAGGGGCACGAACACCGGGGAGCTGTTTTTT
CASNGRGTNTGELFF
>-|TRBD2|TRBV5-1|TRBJ2-2
TGCGCCAGCAGCTTACTAGCGGGAAGTACCGGGGAGCTGTTTTTT
CASSLLAGSTGELFF
>-|TRBD2|TRBV4-2|TRBJ2-4
TGTGCCAGCAGCCAATCCCTAGCGGGAGTCGGCAAAAACATTCAGTACTTC
CASSQSLAGVGKNIQYF
>-|-|TRBV28|TRBJ2-7
TGTGCCAGCAGGGGAGATGTTCCGGACGAGCAGTACTTC
CASRGDVPDEQYF
>-|-|TRBV29-1|TRBJ1-1
TGCAGCGTTTCAAGATCGGTGAACACTGAAGCTTTCTTT
CSVSRSVNTEAFF
>-|-|TRBV27|TRBJ2-1
TGTGCCAGCAGTTTTAGTGGCGGTCCCCAGTTCTTC
CASSFSGGPQFF
>-|-|TRBV5-1|TRBJ1-1
TGCGCCAGCAGCACACTGACAGGGAACACTGAAGCTTTCTTT
CASSTLTGNTEAFF
>once|-|TRBV12-3/TRBV12-4|TRBJ1-1
TGTGCCAGTATGGGGGGGACTGAAGCTTTCTTT
CASMGGTEAFF
>-|-|TRBV7-9|TRBJ2-1
TGTGCCAGCAGCCCCAGGGGAATCGCCTACAATGAGCAGTTCTTC
CASSPRGIAYNEQFF
>once|-|TRBV6-2/TRBV6-3|TRBJ2-1
TGTGCCAGCAGTTTCCTTCCGATGAGGGGGGAGCAGTTCTTC
CASSFLPMRGEQFF
>-|TRBD2|TRBV11-2|TRBJ2-5
TGTGCCAGCAGCTTAGGGATTCTAGCGGGAGAGACCCAGTACTTC
CASSLGILAGETQYF
>-|-|TRBV18|TRBJ2-1
TGTGCCAGCTCACCTCCCCAGGGGACCGATAATGAGCAGTTCTTC
CASSPPQGTDNEQFF
>-|-|TRBV9|TRBJ1-4
TGTGCCAGCAGCCCCTGGGCCGGCGAGACTAATGAAAAACTGTTTTTT
CASSPWAGETNEKLFF
>-|TRBD2|TRBV15|TRBJ2-3
TGTGCCACCAGCAGACTAGCGGGGAGGACAGATACGCAGTATTTT
CATSRLAGRTDTQYF
>-|-|TRBV19|TRBJ1-2
TGTGCCAGTAGTCGACCCCAGCAGGGTTATGCTAACTATGGCTACACCTTC
CASSRPQQGYANYGYTF
>-|-|TRBV19|TRBJ1-2
TGTGCCAGTAGTATAAATCGACAGGCCTATGGCTACACCTTC
CASSINRQAYGYTF
>-|-|TRBV30|TRBJ1-1
TGTGCCTGGAGTAGGGACACTCTTGAAGCTTTCTTT
CAWSRDTLEAFF
>-|-|TRBV28|TRBJ2-6
TGTGCCAGCAGTTCCCCCGGGGTCTCTGGGGCCAACGTCCTGACTTTC
CASSSPGVSGANVLTF
>-|TRBD2|TRBV4-2|TRBJ2-4
TGTGCCAGCAGCCAAGATCGATTGGGAGGGGCTCCCGAAAACATTCAGTACTTC
CASSQDRLGGAPENIQYF
>-|-|TRBV19|TRBJ2-3
TGTGCCAGTAACCACAGGGGCACAGATACGCAGTATTTT
CASNHRGTDTQYF
>-|TRBD1|TRBV7-6|TRBJ1-1
TGTGCCAGCAGCTTAGGACAGGGCTGGAACACTGAAGCTTTCTTT
CASSLGQGWNTEAFF
>-|-|TRBV4-2|TRBJ2-4
TGTGCCAGCAGCCAAGATAGAATCAAAAACATTCAGTACTTC
CASSQDRIKNIQYF
>-|TRBD2|TRBV28|TRBJ2-1
TGTGCCAGCAGCCGTCCCCTAGCGGGCGTAGTGCATGAGCAGTTCTTC
CASSRPLAGVVHEQFF
>-|-|TRBV7-9|TRBJ2-1
TGTGCCAGCAGCTCGACGGACAGCTCCTACAATGAGCAGTTCTTC
CASSSTDSSYNEQFF
>-|-|TRBV29-1|TRBJ2-1
TGCAGCGTTGCCGGACAGACCTACAATGAGCAGTTCTTC
CSVAGQTYNEQFF
>-|-|TRBV28|TRBJ1-4
TGTGCCAGCTTGGCCAGAGGATATGAAAAACTGTTTTTT
CASLARGYEKLFF
>-|-|TRBV24-1|TRBJ2-1
TGTGCCACCAGTCTCCCGGGAGCGGTCTACAATGAGCAGTTCTTC
CATSLPGAVYNEQFF
>-|TRBD1|TRBV15|TRBJ1-2
TGTGCCACCAGCACCATTACAGGGGGCCGCGGCTACACCTTC
CATSTITGGRGYTF
>-|-|TRBV9|TRBJ2-1
TGTGCCAGCAGCGTAGCCGTAGATCCTTACAATGAGCAGTTCTTC
CASSVAVDPYNEQFF
>-|TRBD1|TRBV7-9|TRBJ2-4
TGTGCCAGCACGCCGAGGGGGCAAGCCAAAAACATTCAGTACTTC
CASTPRGQAKNIQYF
>-|TRBD1|TRBV6-5|TRBJ2-7
TGTGCCAGCAGGGTCGGGACAGGGGACTACGAGCAGTACTTC
CASRVGTGDYEQYF
>-|TRBD1|TRBV7-2|TRBJ2-7
TGTGCCAGCAGCCCATACCCCCAGGGGGCAGCCTACGAGCAGTACTTC
CASSPYPQGAAYEQYF
>-|-|TRBV5-1|TRBJ1-1
TGCGCCAGCAGCCCTATGATTATGAACACTGAAGCTTTCTTT
CASSPMIMNTEAFF
>-|TRBD2|TRBV7-3|TRBJ2-3
TGTGCCAGCAGCTTTGGACTAGCGGGATATACGCAGTATTTT
CASSFGLAGYTQYF
>once|TRBD1|TRBV7-2|TRBJ2-7
TGTGCCAGCAGCCGGGACAGGGGTGGCGAGCAGTACTTC
CASSRDRGGEQYF
>-|TRBD1|TRBV24-1|TRBJ2-3
TGTGCCACCAATCCGGGACAGGGGACGGATACGCAGTATTTT
CATNPGQGTDTQYF
>-|TRBD1|TRBV3-1/TRBV3-2|TRBJ1-5
TGTGCCAGCAGCGCCGGGACAGGGACCTATCAGCCCCAGCATTTT
CASSAGTGTYQPQHF
>-|TRBD1|TRBV5-1|TRBJ1-5
TGCGCCAGCAGCCTCGGGACAGCAAATCAGCCCCAGCATTTT
CASSLGTANQPQHF
>-|TRBD2|TRBV7-3|TRBJ2-3
TGTGCCAGCAGCCCCGGACTAGCGGGATCAGATACGCAGTATTTT
CASSPGLAGSDTQYF
>few|TRBD1|TRBV5-4|TRBJ2-5
TGTGCCAGCAGCCCGCGGACAGGGCAAGAGACCCAGTACTTC
CASSPRTGQETQYF
>-|-|TRBV4-1|TRBJ2-7
TGCGCCAGCAGCCGAGCCGGGACACGACACTACGAGCAGTACTTC
CASSRAGTRHYEQYF
>-|-|TRBV5-1|TRBJ1-2
TGCGCCAGCAGCCTTCAGGCCTACTATGGCTACACCTTC
CASSLQAYYGYTF
>-|-|TRBV12-3/TRBV12-4|TRBJ1-2
TGTGCCAGCAGCCCTCAGGCTAACTATGGCTACACCTTC
CASSPQANYGYTF
>-|-|TRBV5-1|TRBJ2-2
TGCGCCAGCAGCTTAACCAGGGGGGCGAACACCGGGGAGCTGTTTTTT
CASSLTRGANTGELFF
>-|-|TRBV15|TRBJ2-3
TGTGCCACCAGCAGGGAACTAGTGATTCTCACAGATACGCAGTATTTT
CATSRELVILTDTQYF
>-|-|TRBV19|TRBJ2-7
TGTGCCAGTAGTATCCAAACAGGCAGCTTCTACGAGCAGTACTTC
CASSIQTGSFYEQYF
>-|-|TRBV5-4|TRBJ1-1
TGTGCCAGCAGCCAAAAGGGAGTCGCTGAAGCTTTCTTT
CASSQKGVAEAFF
>-|-|TRBV19|TRBJ1-3
TGTGCCAGTAGTATTGGGAGCTCTGGAAACACCATATATTTT
CASSIGSSGNTIYF
>-|TRBD1|TRBV11-2|TRBJ1-3
TGTGCCAGCAGCCCGGACAGGGCTGGAAACACCATATATTTT
CASSPDRAGNTIYF